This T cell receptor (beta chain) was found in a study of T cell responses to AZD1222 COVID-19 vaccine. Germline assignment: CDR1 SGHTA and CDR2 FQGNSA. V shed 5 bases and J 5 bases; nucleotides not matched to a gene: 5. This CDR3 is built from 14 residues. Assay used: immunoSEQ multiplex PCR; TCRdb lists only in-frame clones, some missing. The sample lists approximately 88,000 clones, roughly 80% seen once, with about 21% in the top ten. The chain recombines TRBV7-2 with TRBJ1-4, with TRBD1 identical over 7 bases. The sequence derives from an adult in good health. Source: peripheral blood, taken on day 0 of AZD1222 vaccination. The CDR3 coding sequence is TGTGCCAGCAGCCGTACAGGGGACAATGAAAAACTGTTTTTT. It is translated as CASSRTGDNEKLFF.